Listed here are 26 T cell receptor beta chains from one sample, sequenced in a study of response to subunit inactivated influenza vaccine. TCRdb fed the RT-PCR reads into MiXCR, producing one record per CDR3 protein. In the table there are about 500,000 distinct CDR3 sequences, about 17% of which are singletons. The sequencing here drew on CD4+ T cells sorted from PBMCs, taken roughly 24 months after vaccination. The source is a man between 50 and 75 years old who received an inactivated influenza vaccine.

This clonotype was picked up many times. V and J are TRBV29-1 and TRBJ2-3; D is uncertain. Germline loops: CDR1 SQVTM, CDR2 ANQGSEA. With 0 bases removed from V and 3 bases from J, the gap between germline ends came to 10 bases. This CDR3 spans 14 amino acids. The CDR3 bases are TGCAGCGTTGAAGATCCCCATGGGACAGATACGCAGTATTTT. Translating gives CSVEDPHGTDTQYF.

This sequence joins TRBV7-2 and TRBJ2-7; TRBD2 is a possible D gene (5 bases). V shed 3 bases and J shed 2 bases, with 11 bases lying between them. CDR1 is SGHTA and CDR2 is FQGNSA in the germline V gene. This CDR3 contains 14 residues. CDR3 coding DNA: TGTGCCAGCAGCTTCTTAGACGGGGCCTACGAGCAGTACTTC. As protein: CASSFLDGAYEQYF.

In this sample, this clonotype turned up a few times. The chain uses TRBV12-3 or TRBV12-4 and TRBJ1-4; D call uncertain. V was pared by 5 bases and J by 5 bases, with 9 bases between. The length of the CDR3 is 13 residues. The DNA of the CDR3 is TGTGCCAGCAGTGTACACGCCAATGAAAAACTGTTTTTT. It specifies CASSVHANEKLFF.

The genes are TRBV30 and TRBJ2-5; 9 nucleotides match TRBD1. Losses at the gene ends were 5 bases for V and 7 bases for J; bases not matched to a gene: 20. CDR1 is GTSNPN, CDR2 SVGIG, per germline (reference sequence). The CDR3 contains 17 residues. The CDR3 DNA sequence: TGTGCCTGGGGAGCCGGGACAGGGTTACGCTGGGGAGGGACCCAGTACTTC. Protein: CAWGAGTGLRWGGTQYF.

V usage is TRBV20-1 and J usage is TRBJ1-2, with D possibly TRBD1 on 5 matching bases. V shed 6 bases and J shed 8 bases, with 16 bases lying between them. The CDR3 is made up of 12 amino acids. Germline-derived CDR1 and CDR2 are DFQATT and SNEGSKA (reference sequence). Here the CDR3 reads CSALDGRDGYTF. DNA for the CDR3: TGCAGTGCACTAGACGGCAGGGACGGCTACACCTTC.

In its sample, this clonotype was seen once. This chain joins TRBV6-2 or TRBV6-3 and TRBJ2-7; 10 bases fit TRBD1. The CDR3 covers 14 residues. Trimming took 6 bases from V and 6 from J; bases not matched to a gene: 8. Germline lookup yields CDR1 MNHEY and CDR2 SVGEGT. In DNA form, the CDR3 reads TGTGCCAGCAGCCCGACAGGGGGCTTGGGCGAGCAGTACTTC. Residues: CASSPTGGLGEQYF.

The CDR3 DNA reads TGTGCCAGCGAGAGGGCGCGGTATTCGAATGGCTACACCTTC. Translation gives CASERARYSNGYTF. The chain has TRBV6-1 and TRBJ1-2; D remains unclear. Per the germline V gene, CDR1 is MNHNS and CDR2 is SASEGT. There are 14 residues in the CDR3. V was trimmed by 8 bases and J by 6 bases, leaving 19 bases between them.

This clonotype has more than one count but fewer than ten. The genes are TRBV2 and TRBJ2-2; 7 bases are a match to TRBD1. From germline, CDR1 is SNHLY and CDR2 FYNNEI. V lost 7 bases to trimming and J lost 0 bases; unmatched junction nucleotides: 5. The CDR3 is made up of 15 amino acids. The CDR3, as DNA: TGTGCCAGCACTGTGGGACAGACGAACACCGGGGAGCTGTTTTTT. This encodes CASTVGQTNTGELFF.

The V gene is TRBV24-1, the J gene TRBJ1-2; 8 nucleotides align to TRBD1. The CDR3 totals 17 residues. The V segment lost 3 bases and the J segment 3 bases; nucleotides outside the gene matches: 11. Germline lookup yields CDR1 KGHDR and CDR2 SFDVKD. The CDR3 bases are TGTGCCACCAGTGATCCCGTAACCGGGACAGGCGACTATGGCTACACCTTC. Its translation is CATSDPVTGTGDYGYTF.

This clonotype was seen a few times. The CDR3 DNA reads as TGTGCCAGCAGCTTAGATCCGGGGGCGAGTGGGAACTATGGCTACACCTTC. It codes for CASSLDPGASGNYGYTF. The chain is built from TRBV7-6 and TRBJ1-2; tentative D call: TRBD1 (6 bases). CDR1 is SGHVS, CDR2 FNYEAQ, per germline. The CDR3 runs to 17 residues. Trimming took 1 base from V and 2 from J, leaving 17 bases between them.

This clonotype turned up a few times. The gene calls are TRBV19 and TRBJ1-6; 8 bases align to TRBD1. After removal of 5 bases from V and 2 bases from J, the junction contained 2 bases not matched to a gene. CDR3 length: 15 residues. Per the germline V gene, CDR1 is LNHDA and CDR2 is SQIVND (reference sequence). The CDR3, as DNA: TGTGCCAGTAGTCCGGACAGGGCCTATAATTCACCCCTCCACTTT. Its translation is CASSPDRAYNSPLHF.

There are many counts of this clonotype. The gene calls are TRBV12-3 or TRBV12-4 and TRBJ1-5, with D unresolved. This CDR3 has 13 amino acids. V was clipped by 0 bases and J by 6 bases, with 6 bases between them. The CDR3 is CASSLAPLQPQHF. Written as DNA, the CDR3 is TGTGCCAGCAGTTTAGCCCCTCTTCAGCCCCAGCATTTT.

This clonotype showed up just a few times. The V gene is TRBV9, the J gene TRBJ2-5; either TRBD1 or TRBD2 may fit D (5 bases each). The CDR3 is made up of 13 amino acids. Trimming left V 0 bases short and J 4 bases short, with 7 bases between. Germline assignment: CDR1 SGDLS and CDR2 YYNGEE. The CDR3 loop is CASSVDGGETQYF. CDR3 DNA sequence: TGTGCCAGCAGCGTAGATGGGGGAGAGACCCAGTACTTC.

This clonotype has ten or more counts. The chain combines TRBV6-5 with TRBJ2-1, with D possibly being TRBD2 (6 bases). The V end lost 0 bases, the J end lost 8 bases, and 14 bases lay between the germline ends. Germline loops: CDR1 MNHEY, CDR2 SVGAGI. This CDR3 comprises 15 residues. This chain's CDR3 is CASSYSRDSGDEQFF. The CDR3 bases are TGTGCCAGCAGTTACTCCCGGGACTCTGGGGATGAGCAGTTCTTC.

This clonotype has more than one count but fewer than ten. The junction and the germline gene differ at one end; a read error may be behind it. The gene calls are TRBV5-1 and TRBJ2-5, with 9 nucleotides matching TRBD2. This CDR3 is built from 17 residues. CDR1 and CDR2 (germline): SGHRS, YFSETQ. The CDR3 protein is CASSLSGASGDQGTQYF. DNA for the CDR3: TGCGCCAGCAGCTTGAGTGGAGCTAGCGGGGATCAAGGGACCCAGTACTTC.

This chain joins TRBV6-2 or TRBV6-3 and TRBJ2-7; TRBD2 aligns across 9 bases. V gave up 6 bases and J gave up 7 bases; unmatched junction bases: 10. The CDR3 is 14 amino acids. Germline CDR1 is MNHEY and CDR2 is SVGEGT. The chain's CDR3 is CASSERGATYEQYF. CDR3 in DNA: TGTGCCAGCAGCGAGCGGGGGGCAACGTATGAGCAGTACTTC.

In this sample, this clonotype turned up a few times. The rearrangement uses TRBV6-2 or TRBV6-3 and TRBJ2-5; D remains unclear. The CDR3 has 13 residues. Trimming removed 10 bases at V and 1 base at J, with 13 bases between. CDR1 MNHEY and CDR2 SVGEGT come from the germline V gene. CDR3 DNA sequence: TGTGCCACCCTCCCAGGATTCCAAGAGACCCAGTACTTC. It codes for CATLPGFQETQYF.

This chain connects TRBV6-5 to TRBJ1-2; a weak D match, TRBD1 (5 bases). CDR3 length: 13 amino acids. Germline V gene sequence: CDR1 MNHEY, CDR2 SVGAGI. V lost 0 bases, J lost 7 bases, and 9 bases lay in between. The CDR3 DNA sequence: TGTGCCAGCAGTTACTCTCGGACATCTGGCTACACCTTC. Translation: CASSYSRTSGYTF.

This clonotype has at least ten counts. The CDR3: CASSQDGGPSDTQYF. DNA for the CDR3: TGCGCCAGCAGCCAAGACGGGGGGCCCTCGGATACGCAGTATTTT. The chain recombines TRBV4-3 with TRBJ2-3, with D perhaps TRBD2 (7 bases). There are 15 residues in the CDR3. Germline CDR1 LGHNA, CDR2 YSLEER. V lost 0 bases to trimming and J lost 6 bases, with 13 bases between them.

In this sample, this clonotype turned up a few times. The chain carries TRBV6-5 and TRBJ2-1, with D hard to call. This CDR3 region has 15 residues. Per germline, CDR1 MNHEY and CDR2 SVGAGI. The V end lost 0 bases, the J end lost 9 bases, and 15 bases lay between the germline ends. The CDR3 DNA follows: TGTGCCAGCAGTTACTCAGGAGTCCTAGGTAGTGAGCAGTTCTTC. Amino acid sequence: CASSYSGVLGSEQFF.

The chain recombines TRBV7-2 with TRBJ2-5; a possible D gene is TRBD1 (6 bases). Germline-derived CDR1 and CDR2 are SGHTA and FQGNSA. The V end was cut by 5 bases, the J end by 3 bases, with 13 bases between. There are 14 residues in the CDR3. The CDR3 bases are TGTGCCAGCAGCCTCTACGCAGGGGAAGAGACCCAGTACTTC. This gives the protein CASSLYAGEETQYF. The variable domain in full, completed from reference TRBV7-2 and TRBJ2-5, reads GAGVSQSPSNKVTEKGKDVELRCDPISGHTALYWYRQSLGQGLEFLIYFQGNSAPDKSGLPSDRFSAERTGGSVSTLTIQRTQQEDSAVYLCASSLYAGEETQYFGPGTRLLVL.

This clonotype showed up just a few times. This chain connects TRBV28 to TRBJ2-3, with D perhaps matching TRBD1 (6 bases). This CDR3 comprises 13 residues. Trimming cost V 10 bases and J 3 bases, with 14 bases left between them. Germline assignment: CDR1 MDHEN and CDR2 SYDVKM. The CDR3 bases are TGTGCCACCATGGACAGTAAGACAGATACGCAGTATTTT. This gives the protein CATMDSKTDTQYF. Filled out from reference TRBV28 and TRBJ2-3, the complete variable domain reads DVKVTQSSRYLVKRTGEKVFLECVQDMDHENMFWYRQDPGLGLRLIYFSYDVKMKEKGDIPEGYSVSREKKERFSLILESASTNQTSMYLCATMDSKTDTQYFGPGTRLTVL.

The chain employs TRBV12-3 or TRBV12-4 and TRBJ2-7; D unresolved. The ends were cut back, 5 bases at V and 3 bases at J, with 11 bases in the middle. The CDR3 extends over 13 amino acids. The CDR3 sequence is CASSRTPDYEQYF. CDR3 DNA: TGTGCCAGCAGTCGTACACCCGACTACGAGCAGTACTTC.

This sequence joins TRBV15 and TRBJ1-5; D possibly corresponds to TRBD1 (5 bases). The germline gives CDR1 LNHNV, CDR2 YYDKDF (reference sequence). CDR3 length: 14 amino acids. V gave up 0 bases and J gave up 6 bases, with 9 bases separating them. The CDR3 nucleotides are TGTGCCACCAGCAGAGATAGGGGCTTTCAGCCCCAGCATTTT. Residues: CATSRDRGFQPQHF.

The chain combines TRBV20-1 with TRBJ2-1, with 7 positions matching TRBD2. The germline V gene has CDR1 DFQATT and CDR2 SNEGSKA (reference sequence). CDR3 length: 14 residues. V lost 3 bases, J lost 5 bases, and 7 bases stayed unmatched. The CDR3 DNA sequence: TGCAGTGCTAGTAATGGCGGGAGAAACAATGAGCAGTTCTTC. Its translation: CSASNGGRNNEQFF.

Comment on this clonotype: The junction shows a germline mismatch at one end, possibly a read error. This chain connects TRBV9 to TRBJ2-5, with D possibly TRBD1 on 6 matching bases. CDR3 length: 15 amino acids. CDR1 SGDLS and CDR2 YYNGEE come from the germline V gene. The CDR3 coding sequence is TGTGCCAGCAGCGTAGGGGACATGCGGCAAGAGTCCCAGTACTTC. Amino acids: CASSVGDMRQESQYF.